This entry describes one T cell receptor beta chain. The antigen is undetermined. As the sequencing template, cDNA was produced by extracting RNA and reverse transcribing it. Some clones are missing from TCRdb's copy, which holds only in-frame ones; the method was immunoSEQ multiplex PCR. Of about 120,000 clones listed, about 50% are singletons. The data derive from a study of CD8+ T cells in alopecia areata. Study-wide points: Alphabeta T cells residing in normal skin are also sequenced in scalp samples. Compared with normal scalp, lesional scalp had higher clonality and more expanded CD8+ clones. Patients showed less clear TCR sequence sharing than mice, possibly partly because of HLA diversity.

Treatment in this sample: oral pan-JAK inhibitor, 5-10 mg twice daily. The CDR3 runs 18 residues. Looked up from germline, CDR1 is SGHTA and CDR2 is FQGNSA. The origin of this receptor is a human donor with alopecia areata. V gene TRBV7-2 combines with J gene TRBJ2-7, with 8 nucleotides matching TRBD2. The J call is in doubt because the DNA end fits TRBJ2-1 better. Sequenced here: CD4+ T cells sorted from blood, sampled at week 4, from a patient treated with tofacitinib. The CDR3 sequence: CASSLGELAAGSYNEQFF. The CDR3 DNA reads as TGTGCCAGCAGCTTAGGGGAACTAGCGGCCGGCTCCTACAATGAGCAGTTCTTC.